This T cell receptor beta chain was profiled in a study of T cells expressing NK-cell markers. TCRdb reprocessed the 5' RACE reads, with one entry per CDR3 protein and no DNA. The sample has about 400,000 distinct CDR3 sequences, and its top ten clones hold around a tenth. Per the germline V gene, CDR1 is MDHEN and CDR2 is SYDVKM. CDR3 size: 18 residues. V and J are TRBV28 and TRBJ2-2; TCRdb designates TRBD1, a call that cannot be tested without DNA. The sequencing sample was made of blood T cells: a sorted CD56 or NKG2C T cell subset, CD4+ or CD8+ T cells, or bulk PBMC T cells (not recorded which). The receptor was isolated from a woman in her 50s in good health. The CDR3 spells CASRRTPRQGEFTGELFF.